These 29 T cell receptor beta chains originate from one sample sequenced in a study of cytomegalovirus exposure and HLA in healthy donors. Researchers ran the PCR with 60 Vbeta and 13 Jbeta primers. Sequencing used immunoSEQ multiplex PCR; TCRdb keeps in-frame clones, though not all of them. The sample lists 110,000 or so clones; 74% were seen once. Input material: PBMCs. The receptors come from a woman aged 40 to 50 in good health and CMV-seropositive.

This sequence joins TRBV9 and TRBJ2-3; possible D gene TRBD1, 5 bases. The CDR3 runs 16 residues. V was pared by 0 bases and J by 0 bases, with 11 bases between. Germline V lookup: CDR1 SGDLS, CDR2 YYNGEE. CDR3 region: CASSVGGGSSTDTQYF. The CDR3 DNA is TGTGCCAGCAGCGTAGGGGGCGGTTCTAGCACAGATACGCAGTATTTT.

On this clone itself: Other DNA sequences of this sample code for an identical CDR3. V is TRBV25-1 and J is TRBJ2-2; unclear D gene. Germline V CDR1 and CDR2: MGHDK, SYGVNS. V lost 3 bases and J 4 bases, leaving 6 bases between the germline ends. This CDR3 spans 13 amino acids. CDR3: CASSDGPTGELFF. The CDR3 DNA follows: TGTGCCAGCAGTGATGGGCCCACCGGGGAGCTGTTTTTT.

The gene calls are TRBV5-1 and TRBJ2-7; TRBD2 matches at 9 bases. V shed 3 bases and J 4 bases; nucleotides not matched to a gene: 8. Germline CDR1 and CDR2: SGHRS and YFSETQ. This CDR3 region has 15 residues. The CDR3 DNA reads TGCGCCAGCAGCTCCGAACCTAGCGGGATATACGAGCAGTACTTC. Its translation is CASSSEPSGIYEQYF.

The rearrangement links TRBV4-1 to TRBJ2-2; D unresolved. The V end was cut by 2 bases, the J end by 5 bases, with 9 bases between. CDR1 is MGHRA and CDR2 is YSYEKL in the germline V gene. The CDR3 contains 14 residues. CDR3 amino acids: CASSQPAGTGELFF. In DNA, the CDR3 is TGCGCCAGCAGCCAACCCGCAGGTACCGGGGAGCTGTTTTTT.

This sequence joins TRBV4-1 and TRBJ1-2; 9 bases line up with TRBD1. Germline CDR1 and CDR2: MGHRA and YSYEKL. Germline trimming cut 5 bases from V and 6 bases from J; bases unmatched to any gene: 10. The CDR3 totals 15 residues. The CDR3 DNA is TGCGCCAGCAGCTACCCCTCGGACAGGGGCCATGGCTACACCTTC. It codes for CASSYPSDRGHGYTF.

V usage is TRBV5-1 and J usage is TRBJ2-5; the match to TRBD1 covers 7 bases. From germline, CDR1 is SGHRS and CDR2 YFSETQ. The CDR3 loop spans 15 amino acids. V gave up 0 bases and J gave up 5 bases; unmatched junction bases: 7. The CDR3 nucleotides read TGCGCCAGCAGCTTGGGTGTAGGGGGCAGCGAGACCCAGTACTTC. Protein: CASSLGVGGSETQYF.

The V call is TRBV10-3, the J call TRBJ2-1, with D perhaps TRBD1 (6 bases). CDR3 length: 14 residues. Germline V CDR1 and CDR2: ENHRY, SYGVKD. V lost 10 bases, J lost 4 bases, and 17 bases lay in between. The CDR3: CATYRDNEYNEQFF. For the CDR3, the DNA is TGTGCCACCTACAGGGACAACGAGTACAATGAGCAGTTCTTC.

This clone was recorded only once. V usage is TRBV30 and J usage is TRBJ1-1, with 9 positions matching TRBD1. The CDR3 loop spans 16 amino acids. Germline assignment: CDR1 GTSNPN and CDR2 SVGIG (reference sequence). J gave up 5 bases and V 0 bases, and 10 bases lay outside the gene matches. The CDR3 bases are TGTGCCTGGAGTGTCGTTATGGGACAGGGTAAGACTGAAGCTTTCTTT. It encodes CAWSVVMGQGKTEAFF.

The chain has TRBV29-1 and TRBJ1-1; D is possibly TRBD1 (6 bases). Germline V gene lookup returns CDR1 SQVTM and CDR2 ANQGSEA. This CDR3 is 13 amino acids long. Trimming removed 4 bases from V and 5 bases from J, with 14 bases in between. The chain's CDR3 is CSVGTGQATEAFF. The CDR3 region has the DNA TGCAGCGTTGGAACAGGGCAGGCAACTGAAGCTTTCTTT.

J is TRBJ1-6 and V is TRBV7-3; D is ambiguous. In germline, CDR1 is SGHTA, CDR2 FQGTGA. V was pared by 5 bases and J by 5 bases, with 13 bases between. The CDR3 has 15 residues. The CDR3 sequence is CASSQLALNNSPLHF. In DNA, the CDR3 is TGTGCCAGCAGCCAACTAGCACTAAATAATTCACCCCTCCACTTT.

The chain combines TRBV6-1 with TRBJ2-1; TRBD2 matches at 7 bases. The CDR3 has 15 amino acids. With V trimmed by 3 bases and J by 4 bases, 6 bases remained unmatched. CDR1 MNHNS and CDR2 SASEGT come from the germline V gene. Here the CDR3 reads CASSDPGRAYNEQFF. The CDR3 DNA is TGTGCCAGCAGTGACCCTGGGAGGGCATACAATGAGCAGTTCTTC.

The chain is built from TRBV4-1 and TRBJ2-5; 8 bases map to TRBD1. The CDR3 is 16 residues long. The V segment lost 3 bases and the J segment 5 bases; nucleotides outside the gene matches: 11. The germline V gene encodes CDR1 MGHRA and CDR2 YSYEKL. The CDR3 sequence is CASSQAPQGAGETQYF. CDR3 DNA sequence: TGCGCCAGCAGCCAGGCTCCTCAGGGGGCCGGGGAGACCCAGTACTTC.

The CDR3 DNA is TGTGCCAGCAGCAGGGAGGTCTACGAGCAGTACTTC. It yields the protein CASSREVYEQYF. This chain connects TRBV7-8 to TRBJ2-7; possibly TRBD2 for D (6 bases). The CDR3 sequence is 12 residues long. Trimming pared 5 bases from V and 3 bases from J, leaving 8 bases between. Germline V gene sequence: CDR1 SGHVS, CDR2 FQNEAQ.

With respect to this clone: This sample also contains other DNA sequences that code for the same CDR3. The chain uses TRBV4-2 and TRBJ1-4, with D perhaps TRBD1 (5 bases). CDR1 is LGHNA and CDR2 is YNFKEQ in the germline V gene. The CDR3 covers 15 residues. V was pared by 0 bases and J by 6 bases, with 11 bases between. The DNA of the CDR3 is TGTGCCAGCAGCCAAGAGGGTCGCAGGGATGAAAAACTGTTTTTT. Protein: CASSQEGRRDEKLFF.

This clone was seen a few times. This chain joins TRBV6-6 and TRBJ1-3; D remains ambiguous. V dropped 5 bases and J dropped 0 bases, with 14 bases sitting between them. The germline gives CDR1 MNHNY, CDR2 SVGAGI (reference sequence). This CDR3 comprises 16 residues. The CDR3 here is CASSPSFGDSGNTIYF. The DNA of the CDR3 is TGTGCCAGCAGTCCCAGCTTTGGAGACTCTGGAAACACCATATATTTT.

The rearrangement links TRBV19 to TRBJ2-1; 8 bases map to TRBD2. This CDR3 has 15 residues. J gave up 0 bases and V 7 bases, and 5 bases lay outside the gene matches. Germline V gene sequence: CDR1 LNHDA, CDR2 SQIVND (reference sequence). CDR3 amino acids: CASTIGGGSYNEQFF. DNA of the CDR3: TGTGCCAGTACTATCGGGGGGGGCTCCTACAATGAGCAGTTCTTC.

V and J are TRBV6-5 and TRBJ2-5, with 8 bases aligning to TRBD2. The CDR3 runs 15 residues. CDR1 MNHEY and CDR2 SVGAGI come from the germline V gene. Unmatched junction bases numbered 7, after V lost 2 bases and J lost 5 bases. CDR3 in amino acids: CASSYIGGGRETQYF. CDR3 nucleotides: TGTGCCAGCAGTTACATCGGGGGGGGACGGGAGACCCAGTACTTC.

CDR3 region: CASSIEGDNYGYTF. CDR3 DNA: TGTGCCAGTAGTATCGAGGGTGACAACTATGGCTACACCTTC. The gene calls are TRBV19 and TRBJ1-2; no clear D gene. V was shortened by 3 bases and J by 2 bases, with 10 bases between the two germline ends. CDR3 length: 14 amino acids. CDR1 is LNHDA and CDR2 is SQIVND in the germline V gene (reference sequence).

The J gene is TRBJ2-3, the V gene TRBV7-9; possible D gene TRBD2, 6 bases. The CDR3 length is 15 residues. The V end was cut by 3 bases, the J end by 5 bases, with 15 bases between. The germline CDR1 and CDR2 sequences are SEHNR and FQNEAQ (reference sequence). Written as DNA, the CDR3 is TGTGCCAGCAGCTTCGGATCCCGGGAGCTAGATACGCAGTATTTT. It specifies CASSFGSRELDTQYF.

V and J are TRBV7-9 and TRBJ2-3, with 8 bases aligning to TRBD2. V lost 4 bases to trimming and J lost 8 bases; unmatched junction nucleotides: 14. Per the germline V gene, CDR1 is SEHNR and CDR2 is FQNEAQ (reference sequence). This CDR3 is built from 16 residues. The CDR3 loop reads CASSYLGTGGRGTQYF. In nucleotides, the CDR3 is TGTGCCAGCAGCTACCTCGGGACGGGAGGGAGAGGTACGCAGTATTTT.

The chain links TRBV7-8 to TRBJ1-2; a weak D match, TRBD1 (5 bases). CDR1 is SGHVS, CDR2 FQNEAQ, per germline. This CDR3 spans 14 amino acids. V was shortened by 2 bases and J by 0 bases, with 7 bases between the two germline ends. This chain's CDR3 is CASSLRGTNYGYTF. The CDR3 coding sequence is TGTGCCAGCAGCTTACGGGGGACTAACTATGGCTACACCTTC.

This clone appeared a few times. The J gene is TRBJ1-1, the V gene TRBV6-5, with 7 bases matching TRBD1. Germline values: CDR1 MNHEY, CDR2 SVGAGI. Trimming removed 6 bases from V and 0 bases from J; junction bases left unmatched: 7. The CDR3 runs 15 residues. This chain's CDR3 is CASRSRDSLNTEAFF. The CDR3 nucleotides read TGTGCCAGCAGGAGTAGGGACAGCCTGAACACTGAAGCTTTCTTT.

This chain uses TRBV30 with TRBJ2-7; tentative D call: TRBD2 (6 bases). Trimming took off 1 base at V and 6 bases at J, with 7 bases between the two ends. The CDR3 is 11 amino acids. Per germline, CDR1 GTSNPN and CDR2 SVGIG (reference sequence). CDR3 sequence: CAWSAGGEQYF. The CDR3 region has the DNA TGTGCCTGGAGTGCCGGGGGCGAGCAGTACTTC.

The V call is TRBV12-5, the J call TRBJ2-3, with D perhaps TRBD2 (7 bases). The length of the CDR3 is 15 residues. Trimming cost V 1 base and J 3 bases, with 11 bases left between them. In germline, CDR1 is LGHNT, CDR2 FRNRAP. In nucleotides, the CDR3 is TGTGCTAGTGGTTTGGGGGGGGGCGGGACAGATACGCAGTATTTT. Amino acids: CASGLGGGGTDTQYF.

This chain joins TRBV13 and TRBJ1-4; 10 bases fit TRBD1. The J segment lost 6 bases and the V segment lost 2 bases, leaving 3 bases of the junction unmatched. This CDR3 comprises 15 residues. Per the germline V gene, CDR1 is PRHDT and CDR2 is FYEKMQ (reference sequence). The CDR3 region has the DNA TGTGCCAGCAGCTTATTTGGGACAGGGGATGAAAAACTGTTTTTT. Residues: CASSLFGTGDEKLFF.

The chain couples TRBV9 to TRBJ1-6; 10 bases agree with TRBD1. The CDR3 runs 16 residues. The J segment lost 5 bases and the V segment lost 2 bases, leaving 4 bases of the junction unmatched. Germline CDR1 and CDR2: SGDLS and YYNGEE. The CDR3 loop is CASSVIGTGDNSPLHF. The CDR3 DNA reads TGTGCCAGCAGCGTTATCGGGACAGGGGATAATTCACCCCTCCACTTT.

The rearrangement joins TRBV6-1 to TRBJ1-2; D is possibly TRBD1 (6 bases). The V gene lost 5 bases and the J gene lost 2 bases, with 9 bases spanning the gap. CDR3 length: 13 residues. Germline V gene lookup returns CDR1 MNHNS and CDR2 SASEGT. CDR3 DNA sequence: TGTGCCAGCAGTCCCACAGGGAACTATGGCTACACCTTC. This codes for CASSPTGNYGYTF.

This rearrangement joins TRBV5-1 to TRBJ1-4, with 8 positions matching TRBD1. CDR3 size: 16 residues. V was clipped by 4 bases and J by 8 bases; unmatched bases: 13. CDR1 is SGHRS, CDR2 YFSETQ, per germline. The CDR3: CASSSGGQGAWEKLFF. CDR3 coding DNA: TGCGCCAGCAGCAGTGGAGGGCAGGGGGCCTGGGAAAAACTGTTTTTT.

This rearrangement joins TRBV19 to TRBJ2-7; 8 bases match TRBD1. The CDR3 contains 16 residues. From germline, CDR1 is LNHDA and CDR2 SQIVND (reference sequence). J lost 0 bases, V lost 8 bases, and 12 bases had no gene match. CDR3 region: CASHRDRPPNSYEQYF. The DNA for the CDR3 is TGTGCCAGTCACCGGGACAGGCCCCCGAACTCCTACGAGCAGTACTTC.